These T cell receptor beta chains were read from a single sample in a study of OX40 agonist ivuxolimab in advanced cancers. Measured with immunoSEQ multiplex PCR; TCRdb has only the in-frame clones, and not every one. The sample shows under 90,000 clones, about 92% of them seen only once. Sequencing was performed on CD4+ or CD8+ T cells sorted from blood, taken in a trial of the OX40 agonist ivuxolimab. Receptors originate from an adult with an advanced solid tumor such as melanoma, head and neck, liver or kidney cancer. Both conserved end residues are part of each CDR3. The D gene is left open where the match is weak. Where a row states a size, it is once, few, many or the class of an expanded clone; other rows omit it.

D,size,V,J,DNA,CDR3
NA,NA,TRBV7-9,TRBJ2-7,TGTGCCAGCAGCCTTACCGTGAGGGGGGGGAACTCCTACGAGCAGTACTTC,CASSLTVRGGNSYEQYF
TRBD1,NA,TRBV7-6,TRBJ2-1,TGTGCCAGCAGCGAGGCCGGGGACAGGGTTGATGAGCAGTTCTTC,CASSEAGDRVDEQFF
NA,NA,TRBV5-1,TRBJ2-7,TGCGCCAGCAGCACGGGAGAGGGGATTTACGAGCAGTACTTC,CASSTGEGIYEQYF
NA,NA,TRBV6-5,TRBJ2-7,TGTGCCAGCAGAGGTAGGGGGTCCTACGAGCAGTACTTC,CASRGRGSYEQYF
NA,NA,TRBV5-6,TRBJ1-5,TGTGCCAGCAGCTCCGCCAGTGCAGCCGTTAGCAATCAGCCCCAGCATTTT,CASSSASAAVSNQPQHF
TRBD1,NA,TRBV4-3,TRBJ1-1,TGCGCCAGCAGCCAAGAGACAGGGTTGAACACTGAAGCTTTCTTT,CASSQETGLNTEAFF
NA,NA,TRBV19,TRBJ1-1,TGTGCCAGTAGTGTATCGGTTGAAGCTTTCTTT,CASSVSVEAFF
NA,once,TRBV27,TRBJ2-7,TGTGCCAGCAGTCCCTGGGACACGGAGACCTACTACGAGCAGTACTTC,CASSPWDTETYYEQYF
NA,NA,TRBV11-3,TRBJ2-2,TGTGCCAGCAGCGATACGATGGGGTTGGCCGGGGAGCTGTTTTTT,CASSDTMGLAGELFF
NA,once,TRBV19,TRBJ2-2,TGTGCCAGTAGTATTGGCAGGGGTGGGACCGGGGAGCTGTTTTTT,CASSIGRGGTGELFF
NA,NA,TRBV2,TRBJ1-5,TGTGCCAGCAGTGTACCGCGTTATAGCAATCAGCCCCAGCATTTT,CASSVPRYSNQPQHF
NA,NA,TRBV9,TRBJ2-7,TGTGCCAGCAGCGTAGCTGCGGCGGGCACCTACGAGCAGTACTTC,CASSVAAAGTYEQYF
NA,NA,TRBV7-2,TRBJ1-2,TGTGCCAGCAGCCCCCCTTGGCAGACCTACTATGGCTACACCTTC,CASSPPWQTYYGYTF
TRBD2,NA,TRBV28,TRBJ2-1,TGTGCCAGCAGTTTAGGTCGGCTAGCGGGATCCAATGAGCAGTTCTTC,CASSLGRLAGSNEQFF
NA,NA,TRBV18,TRBJ1-5,TGTGCCAGCTCACCGGAACGGGATAATCAGCCCCAGCATTTT,CASSPERDNQPQHF
NA,few,TRBV9,TRBJ1-1,TGTGCCAGTAGCATTGGAGGGTACCCTTCTGAAGCTTTCTTT,CASSIGGYPSEAFF
NA,NA,TRBV27,TRBJ2-7,TGTGCCAGCACTAGTTCGACAGGTCCCTGGGAGCAGTACTTC,CASTSSTGPWEQYF
TRBD2,NA,TRBV28,TRBJ2-3,TGTGCCAGCAGTTTATGGACTAGCGGGAGTCAAGATACGCAGTATTTT,CASSLWTSGSQDTQYF
TRBD1,NA,TRBV27,TRBJ2-7,TGTGCCAGCAGTCCTCCGGGACAGGGGCACGAGCAGTACTTC,CASSPPGQGHEQYF
NA,NA,TRBV4-3,TRBJ2-7,TGCGCCAGCAGCCTCCCTGGCCCTGAGAACGAGCAGTACTTC,CASSLPGPENEQYF